These 17 T cell receptor beta chains were sequenced from one sample in a study of T-cell reconstitution after alpha-beta-depleted transplantation in children. Unique molecular identifiers were incorporated during preparation of the TCRbeta library. MiXCR, applied by TCRdb to the PCR reads, yields one record per CDR3 protein. This table has hundreds of thousands of distinct CDR3 sequences, 13% appearing once. The input for sequencing was PBMCs, taken before TCRalphabeta/CD19-depleted stem cell transplant. The receptors shown here come from a girl aged 2-10 years with congenital amegakaryocytic thrombocytopenia, due to receive a stem cell transplant.

This clonotype has a count of ten or more. For the CDR3, the DNA is TGCAGTGCTAGTGATCCTAGTTCTGATACGCAGTATTTT. This translates into CSASDPSSDTQYF. The chain recombines TRBV20-1 with TRBJ2-3; D is ambiguous. Germline assignment: CDR1 DFQATT and CDR2 SNEGSKA (reference sequence). Trimming took 3 bases from V and 6 from J, leaving 13 bases between them. The CDR3 spans 13 residues.

This clonotype came up a few times. The genes are TRBV6-1 and TRBJ1-2; D is undetermined. Germline V lookup: CDR1 MNHNS, CDR2 SASEGT. V lost 2 bases and J 4 bases, leaving 8 bases between the germline ends. This CDR3 is built from 13 residues. CDR3 sequence reads: CASSEMSRYGYTF. CDR3 DNA sequence: TGTGCCAGCAGTGAAATGAGTCGCTATGGCTACACCTTC.

This clonotype was recorded at least ten times. The gene calls are TRBV6-5 and TRBJ1-2; D gene ambiguous. The CDR3 covers 13 residues. The V and J ends lost 4 bases and 3 bases respectively, with 9 bases between them. CDR1 and CDR2 from the germline V gene are MNHEY and SVGAGI. The CDR3 DNA reads TGTGCCAGCAGTTTCACGGGTTACTATGGCTACACCTTC. Protein product: CASSFTGYYGYTF.

There are many counts of this clonotype. V usage is TRBV20-1 and J usage is TRBJ2-5, with TRBD2 matching over 8 bases. V shed 0 bases and J 4 bases; nucleotides not matched to a gene: 7. The CDR3 contains 15 residues. Germline V gene sequence: CDR1 DFQATT, CDR2 SNEGSKA (reference sequence). The CDR3 sequence is CSARDLRTSGETQYF. The CDR3, as DNA: TGCAGTGCTAGAGATCTTCGAACTAGCGGAGAGACCCAGTACTTC.

This clonotype was observed many times. The J gene is TRBJ2-1, the V gene TRBV12-3 or TRBV12-4; 10 nucleotides match TRBD2. This CDR3 has 16 residues. Trimming cost V 7 bases and J 1 base; bases outside gene matches: 7. The chain's CDR3 is CASNKQREGSYNEQFF. The CDR3 nucleotides read TGTGCCAGCAACAAGCAGCGGGAGGGGTCCTACAATGAGCAGTTCTTC.

This clonotype was seen at least ten times. This sequence joins TRBV25-1 and TRBJ2-1; a possible D gene is TRBD1 (6 bases). Per the germline V gene, CDR1 is MGHDK and CDR2 is SYGVNS. This CDR3 is 17 amino acids long. Trimming removed 4 bases from V and 6 bases from J, with 22 bases in between. In DNA form, the CDR3 reads TGTGCCAGCAGTGCTCAGACAGGTCTCCCTCTCCCCAATGAGCAGTTCTTC. This sequence encodes CASSAQTGLPLPNEQFF. The entire variable domain, with the rest obtained from reference TRBV25-1 and TRBJ2-1, is as follows: EADIYQTPRYLVIGTGKKITLECSQTMGHDKMYWYQQDPGMELHLIHYSYGVNSTEKGDLSSESTVSRIRTEHFPLTLESARPSHTSQYLCASSAQTGLPLPNEQFFGPGTRLTVL.

In its sample, this clonotype was seen many times. The chain couples TRBV12-3 or TRBV12-4 to TRBJ1-2, with D unclear. This CDR3 is built from 10 residues. Trimming took 2 bases from V and 6 from J, leaving 1 base between them. The chain's CDR3 is CASSLNGYTF. The CDR3 bases are TGTGCCAGCAGTTTAAATGGCTACACCTTC.

This clonotype appeared many times. The chain links TRBV6-5 to TRBJ2-1; D call uncertain. The CDR3 runs 15 residues. Trimming left V 1 base short and J 5 bases short, with 12 bases between. Germline loops: CDR1 MNHEY, CDR2 SVGAGI. This CDR3 is CASSYFGRPDNEQFF. DNA for the CDR3: TGTGCCAGCAGTTACTTCGGACGGCCCGACAATGAGCAGTTCTTC.

This clonotype was seen at least ten times. V is TRBV5-1 and J is TRBJ2-5; 13 nucleotides agree with TRBD2. The CDR3 length is 16 residues. Germline CDR1 is SGHRS and CDR2 is YFSETQ. J was trimmed by 4 bases and V by 1 base; bases with no gene match: 4. CDR3 protein: CASSLRTSGSVETQYF. CDR3 in DNA: TGCGCCAGCAGCTTGAGGACTAGCGGGAGCGTAGAGACCCAGTACTTC.

This clonotype was seen a few times. The chain couples TRBV15 to TRBJ1-4; a possible D gene is TRBD1 (5 bases). The length of the CDR3 is 17 residues. The V and J ends lost 1 base and 3 bases respectively, with 15 bases between them. CDR1 and CDR2 from the germline V gene are LNHNV and YYDKDF (reference sequence). The CDR3 is CATSRAPPPRANEKLFF. CDR3 in DNA: TGTGCCACCAGCAGAGCTCCCCCCCCCAGGGCTAATGAAAAACTGTTTTTT.

The V gene is TRBV7-8, the J gene TRBJ2-5; weak D call: TRBD2 (5 bases). Germline loops: CDR1 SGHVS, CDR2 FQNEAQ. Deletions cut 1 base from V and 4 bases from J, with 13 bases between. This CDR3 is built from 15 residues. CDR3 nucleotide sequence: TGTGCCAGCAGCTTAGGTCCTAGTGGGAGAGAGACCCAGTACTTC. As protein: CASSLGPSGRETQYF.

This clonotype was picked up many times. V gene TRBV20-1 combines with J gene TRBJ1-2; the D gene is possibly TRBD1 (6 bases). This CDR3 is 12 amino acids long. Trimming removed 8 bases from V and 0 bases from J, with 10 bases in between. From germline, CDR1 is DFQATT and CDR2 SNEGSKA (reference sequence). The CDR3 DNA follows: TGCAGTCCCAGGGGAACTAACTATGGCTACACCTTC. Encoded protein: CSPRGTNYGYTF.

The chain joins TRBV5-1 to TRBJ2-3, with no clear D. The CDR3 has 19 residues. CDR1 is SGHRS and CDR2 is YFSETQ in the germline V gene. Trimming took off 2 bases at V and 2 bases at J, with 24 bases between the two ends. In DNA, the CDR3 is TGCGCCAGCAGCTTACAGAAACTTTCGACCCGGACCAACACAGATACGCAGTATTTT. It specifies CASSLQKLSTRTNTDTQYF.

This clonotype was found many times. The chain combines TRBV12-3 or TRBV12-4 with TRBJ2-2, with TRBD2 identical over 7 bases. Losses at the gene ends were 4 bases for V and 1 base for J; bases not matched to a gene: 6. The CDR3 is 16 amino acids. CDR3 sequence (DNA): TGTGCCAGCAGTTCCCTACTAGCGCTGAACACCGGGGAGCTGTTTTTT. Residues: CASSSLLALNTGELFF.

This clonotype has at least ten counts. The chain links TRBV19 to TRBJ1-5; D not resolved. CDR3 length: 12 residues. V lost 5 bases, J lost 9 bases, and 11 bases lay in between. The germline V gene has CDR1 LNHDA and CDR2 SQIVND (reference sequence). CDR3 residues: CASSGALAPQHF. The CDR3 nucleotides are TGTGCCAGTAGTGGTGCTTTGGCGCCCCAGCATTTT.

This clonotype appeared once. The chain joins TRBV12-3 or TRBV12-4 to TRBJ2-7, with 10 bases lining up with TRBD2. This CDR3 has 16 residues. V shed 3 bases, J shed 5 bases, and the junction held 10 bases outside the gene matches. CDR3 sequence (DNA): TGTGCCAGCAGTTTGTCTGGGACTAGCGTGATGCACGAGCAGTACTTC. Residues: CASSLSGTSVMHEQYF.

The chain employs TRBV2 and TRBJ2-7; no firm D call. V dropped 6 bases and J dropped 1 base, with 13 bases sitting between them. Germline V CDR1 and CDR2: SNHLY, FYNNEI. The CDR3 covers 14 residues. The CDR3 protein is CASRRRVESYEQYF. The CDR3 region has the DNA TGTGCCAGCAGGCGACGGGTGGAATCCTACGAGCAGTACTTC. The whole variable domain, filled in from reference TRBV2 and TRBJ2-7, reads EPEVTQTPSHQVTQMGQEVILRCVPISNHLYFYWYRQILGQKVEFLVSFYNNEISEKSEIFDDQFSVERPDGSNFTLKIRSTKLEDSAMYFCASRRRVESYEQYFGPGTRLTVT.